The rows below give T cell receptor beta chains drawn from one sample of a study of CD8+ T cells in alopecia areata. The assay was immunoSEQ multiplex PCR, and TCRdb's table has in-frame clones only and misses some. Counted here are roughly 200,000 clones, around three fifths occurring once; the ten biggest clones make up around 5.1%. The specimen was CD8+ T cells sorted from blood. The receptor source for this set is a human donor in good health. Each CDR3 is given without its conserved first and last residue. Clone size is given for some rows only: seen once, a few or many times, or a class if the clone is expanded.

V	size	J	length	CDR3
TRBV27	-	TRBJ2-7	15	ASSLSRPSGGALEQY
TRBV7-3	few	TRBJ1-1	13	ASSLFSFMNTEAF
TRBV30	once	TRBJ1-2	12	AWSPTGGLYGYT
TRBV6-1	-	TRBJ1-1	15	ASSEALQGRGNTEAF
TRBV27	-	TRBJ1-1	9	ASRTTDEAF
TRBV29-1	once	TRBJ2-7	11	SVARAPLRRQY
TRBV5-4	once	TRBJ1-2	12	ASSSLWSGGGYT
TRBV7-8	few	TRBJ1-2	12	ASREGGGNYGYT
TRBV6-1	few	TRBJ2-1	13	ASSAPRSSYNEQF
TRBV27	-	TRBJ2-7	12	ASGFSGGFYEQY
TRBV9	-	TRBJ2-3	10	ASSYITDTQY
TRBV7-9	-	TRBJ1-1	14	ASRSPGPGMNTEAF
TRBV2	-	TRBJ2-3	14	AIIPRLALSTDTQY
TRBV29-1	few	TRBJ1-3	9	SVDSGNTIY
TRBV27	-	TRBJ2-7	12	ASSNGQLSDEQY
TRBV25-1	-	TRBJ2-5	14	ASSDIPDSFQETQY
TRBV5-6	-	TRBJ1-5	13	ASSLGRGPGQPQH
TRBV2	once	TRBJ1-2	13	ASSEGTGVGYGYT
TRBV29-1	-	TRBJ2-3	12	SAEGDRETDTQY
TRBV5-1	-	TRBJ2-7	12	ASSLDPSSYEQY
TRBV4-1	-	TRBJ1-5	12	ASSQEAGEQPQH
TRBV2	-	TRBJ1-5	10	ASRFPSQPQH
TRBV30	-	TRBJ1-5	14	AWRKGTATSNQPQH
TRBV19	-	TRBJ2-3	11	ASRQVPTDTQY
TRBV9	once	TRBJ1-5	12	ASSGGQVNQPQH
TRBV6-1	-	TRBJ2-1	12	ALTRLSSYNEQF